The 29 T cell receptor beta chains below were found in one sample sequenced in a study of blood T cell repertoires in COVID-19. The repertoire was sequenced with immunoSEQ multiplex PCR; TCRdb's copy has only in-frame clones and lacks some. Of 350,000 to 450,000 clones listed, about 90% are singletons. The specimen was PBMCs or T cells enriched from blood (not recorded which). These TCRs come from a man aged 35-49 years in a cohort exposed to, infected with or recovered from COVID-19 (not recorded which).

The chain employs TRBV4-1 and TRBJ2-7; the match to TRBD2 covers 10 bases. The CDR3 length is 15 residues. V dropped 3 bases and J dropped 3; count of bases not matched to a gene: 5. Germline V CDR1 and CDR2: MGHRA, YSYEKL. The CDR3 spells CASSHLAGADYEQYF. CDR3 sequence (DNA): TGCGCCAGCAGCCACCTAGCGGGAGCTGACTACGAGCAGTACTTC.

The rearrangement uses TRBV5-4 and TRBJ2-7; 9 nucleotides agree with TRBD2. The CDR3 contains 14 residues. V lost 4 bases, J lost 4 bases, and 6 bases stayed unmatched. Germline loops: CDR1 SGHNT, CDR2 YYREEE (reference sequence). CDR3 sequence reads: CASSLAGTNYEQYF. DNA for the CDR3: TGTGCCAGCAGCCTAGCGGGAACTAATTACGAGCAGTACTTC.

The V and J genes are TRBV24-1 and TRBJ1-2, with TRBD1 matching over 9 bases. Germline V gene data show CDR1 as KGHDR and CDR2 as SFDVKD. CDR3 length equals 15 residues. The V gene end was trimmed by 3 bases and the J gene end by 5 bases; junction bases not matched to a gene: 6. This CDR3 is CATSDPTGGDYGYTF. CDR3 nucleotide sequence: TGTGCCACCAGTGATCCGACAGGGGGGGATTATGGCTACACCTTC.

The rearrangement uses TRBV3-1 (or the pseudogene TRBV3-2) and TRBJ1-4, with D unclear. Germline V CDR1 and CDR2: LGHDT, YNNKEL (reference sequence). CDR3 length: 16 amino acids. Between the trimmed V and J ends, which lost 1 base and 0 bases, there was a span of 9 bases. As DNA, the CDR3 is TGTGCCAGCAGCCAAGGGAGCGGTGCAACTAATGAAAAACTGTTTTTT. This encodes CASSQGSGATNEKLFF.

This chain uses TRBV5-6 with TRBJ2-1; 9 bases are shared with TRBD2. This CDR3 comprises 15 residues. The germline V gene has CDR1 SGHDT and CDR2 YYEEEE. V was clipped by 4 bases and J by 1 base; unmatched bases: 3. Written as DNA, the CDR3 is TGTGCCAGCAGCGGAAGCGGGAGGTCCTACAATGAGCAGTTCTTC. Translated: CASSGSGRSYNEQFF.

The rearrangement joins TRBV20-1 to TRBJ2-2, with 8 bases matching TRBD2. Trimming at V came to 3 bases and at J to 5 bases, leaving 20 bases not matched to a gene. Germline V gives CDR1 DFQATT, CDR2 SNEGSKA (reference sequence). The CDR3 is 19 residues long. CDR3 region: CSASPSAGREVPKTGELFF. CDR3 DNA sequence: TGCAGTGCTAGTCCCTCCGCTGGGCGGGAGGTCCCCAAAACCGGGGAGCTGTTTTTT.

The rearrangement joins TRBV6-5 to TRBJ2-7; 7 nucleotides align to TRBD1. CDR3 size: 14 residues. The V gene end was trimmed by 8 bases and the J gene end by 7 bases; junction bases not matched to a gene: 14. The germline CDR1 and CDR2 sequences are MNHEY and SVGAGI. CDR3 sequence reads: CASGSTGVSKEQYF. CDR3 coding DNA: TGTGCCAGCGGAAGTACAGGGGTTAGTAAGGAGCAGTACTTC.

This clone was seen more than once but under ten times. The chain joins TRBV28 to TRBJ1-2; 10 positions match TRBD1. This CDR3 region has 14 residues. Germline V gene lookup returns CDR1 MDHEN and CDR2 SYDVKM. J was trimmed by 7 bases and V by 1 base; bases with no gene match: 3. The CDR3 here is CASSLSDRGRGYTF. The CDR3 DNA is TGTGCCAGCAGTTTATCCGACAGGGGGCGTGGCTACACCTTC.

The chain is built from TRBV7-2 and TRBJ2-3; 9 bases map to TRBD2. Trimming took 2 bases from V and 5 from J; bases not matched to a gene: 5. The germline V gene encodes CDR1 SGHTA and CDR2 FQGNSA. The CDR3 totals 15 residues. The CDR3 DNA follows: TGTGCCAGCAGCTTATTTTTACTAGCGGGAGATACGCAGTATTTT. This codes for CASSLFLLAGDTQYF. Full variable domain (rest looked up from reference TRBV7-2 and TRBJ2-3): GAGVSQSPSNKVTEKGKDVELRCDPISGHTALYWYRQSLGQGLEFLIYFQGNSAPDKSGLPSDRFSAERTGGSVSTLTIQRTQQEDSAVYLCASSLFLLAGDTQYFGPGTRLTVL.

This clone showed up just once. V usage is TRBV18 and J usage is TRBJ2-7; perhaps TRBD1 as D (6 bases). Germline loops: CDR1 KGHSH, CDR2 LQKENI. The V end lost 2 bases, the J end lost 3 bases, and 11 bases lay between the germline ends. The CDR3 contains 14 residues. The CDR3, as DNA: TGTGCCAGCTCACCAACTGCAGGGGTCTACGAGCAGTACTTC. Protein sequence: CASSPTAGVYEQYF.

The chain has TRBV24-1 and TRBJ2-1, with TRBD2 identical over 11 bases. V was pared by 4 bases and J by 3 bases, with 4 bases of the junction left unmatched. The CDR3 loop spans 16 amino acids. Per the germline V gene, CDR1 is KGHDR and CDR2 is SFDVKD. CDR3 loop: CATSDGLAGSYNEQFF. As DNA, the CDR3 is TGTGCCACCAGTGACGGACTAGCGGGTAGCTACAATGAGCAGTTCTTC.

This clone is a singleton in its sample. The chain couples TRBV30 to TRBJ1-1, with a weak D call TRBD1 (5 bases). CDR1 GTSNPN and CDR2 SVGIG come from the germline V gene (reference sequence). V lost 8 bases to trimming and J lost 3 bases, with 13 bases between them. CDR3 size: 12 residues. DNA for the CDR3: TGTGCCATTCAGGGTTTTGACACTGAAGCTTTCTTT. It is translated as CAIQGFDTEAFF. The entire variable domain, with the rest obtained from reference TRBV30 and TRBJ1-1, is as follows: SQTIHQWPATLVQPVGSPLSLECTVEGTSNPNLYWYRQAAGRGLQLLFYSVGIGQISSEVPQNLSASRPQDRQFILSSKKLLLSDSGFYLCAIQGFDTEAFFGQGTRLTVV.

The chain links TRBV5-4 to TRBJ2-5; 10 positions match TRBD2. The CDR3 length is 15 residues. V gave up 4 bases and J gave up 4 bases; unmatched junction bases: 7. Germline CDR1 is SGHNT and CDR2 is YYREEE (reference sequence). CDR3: CASSSGTSDRETQYF. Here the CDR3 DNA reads TGTGCCAGCAGCAGCGGGACTAGCGATAGAGAGACCCAGTACTTC.

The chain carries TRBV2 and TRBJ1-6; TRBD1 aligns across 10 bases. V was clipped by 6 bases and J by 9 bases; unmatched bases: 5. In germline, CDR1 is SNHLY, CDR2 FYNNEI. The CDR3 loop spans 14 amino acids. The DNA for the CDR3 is TGTGCCAGCAGGGGGACAGGGGCCAGTTCACCCCTCCACTTT. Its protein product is CASRGTGASSPLHF.

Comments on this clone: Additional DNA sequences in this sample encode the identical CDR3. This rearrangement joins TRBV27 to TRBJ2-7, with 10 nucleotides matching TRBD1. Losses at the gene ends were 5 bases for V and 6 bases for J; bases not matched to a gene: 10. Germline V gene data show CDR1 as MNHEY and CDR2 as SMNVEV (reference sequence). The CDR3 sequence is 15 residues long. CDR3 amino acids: CASSPLRDRGTEQYF. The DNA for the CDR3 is TGTGCCAGCAGTCCTCTGCGGGACAGGGGCACCGAGCAGTACTTC.

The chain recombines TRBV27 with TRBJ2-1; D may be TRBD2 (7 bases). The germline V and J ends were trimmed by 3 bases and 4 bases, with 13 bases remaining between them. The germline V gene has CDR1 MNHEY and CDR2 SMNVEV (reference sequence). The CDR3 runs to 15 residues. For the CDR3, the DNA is TGTGCCAGCAGTTTCAGGGAGGGGGGGTACAATGAGCAGTTCTTC. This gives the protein CASSFREGGYNEQFF.

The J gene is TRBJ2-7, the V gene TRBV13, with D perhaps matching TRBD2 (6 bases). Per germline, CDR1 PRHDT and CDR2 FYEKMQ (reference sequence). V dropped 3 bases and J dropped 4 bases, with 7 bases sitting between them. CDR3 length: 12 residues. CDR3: CASSFGRYEQYF. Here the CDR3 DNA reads TGTGCCAGCAGCTTCGGGAGATACGAGCAGTACTTC.

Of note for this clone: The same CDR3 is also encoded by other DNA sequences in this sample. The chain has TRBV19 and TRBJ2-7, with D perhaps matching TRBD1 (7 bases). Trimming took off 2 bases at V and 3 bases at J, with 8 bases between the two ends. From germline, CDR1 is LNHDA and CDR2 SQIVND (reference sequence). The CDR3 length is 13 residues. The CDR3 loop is CASSIQGGYEQYF. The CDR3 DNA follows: TGTGCCAGTAGTATACAGGGGGGCTACGAGCAGTACTTC.

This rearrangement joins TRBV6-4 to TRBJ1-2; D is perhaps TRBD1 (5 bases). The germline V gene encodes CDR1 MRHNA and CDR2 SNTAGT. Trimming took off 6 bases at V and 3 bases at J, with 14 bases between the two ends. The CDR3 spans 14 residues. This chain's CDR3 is CASSFYAGDYGYTF. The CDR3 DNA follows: TGTGCCAGCAGCTTTTACGCGGGGGACTATGGCTACACCTTC.

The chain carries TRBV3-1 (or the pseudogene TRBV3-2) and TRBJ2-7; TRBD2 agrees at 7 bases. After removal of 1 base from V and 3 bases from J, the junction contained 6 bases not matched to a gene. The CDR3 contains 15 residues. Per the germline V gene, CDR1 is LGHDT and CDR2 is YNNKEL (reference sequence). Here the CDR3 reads CASSQGVGGSYEQYF. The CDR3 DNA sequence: TGTGCCAGCAGCCAAGGAGTAGGCGGGAGCTACGAGCAGTACTTC.

The CDR3 DNA reads as TGTGCCAGCAGCCAATCGGCAGATACGCAGTATTTT. Translation: CASSQSADTQYF. The rearrangement links TRBV3-1 (or the pseudogene TRBV3-2) to TRBJ2-3; D is undetermined. The V gene's germline CDR1 is LGHDT and CDR2 YNNKEL (reference sequence). Trimming pared 2 bases from V and 4 bases from J, leaving 4 bases between. This CDR3 has 12 amino acids.

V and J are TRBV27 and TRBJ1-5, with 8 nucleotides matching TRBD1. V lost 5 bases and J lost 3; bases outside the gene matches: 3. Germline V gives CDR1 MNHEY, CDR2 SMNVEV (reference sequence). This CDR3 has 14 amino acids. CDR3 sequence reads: CASSKQGDNQPQHF. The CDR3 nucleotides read TGTGCCAGCAGTAAACAGGGGGACAATCAGCCCCAGCATTTT.

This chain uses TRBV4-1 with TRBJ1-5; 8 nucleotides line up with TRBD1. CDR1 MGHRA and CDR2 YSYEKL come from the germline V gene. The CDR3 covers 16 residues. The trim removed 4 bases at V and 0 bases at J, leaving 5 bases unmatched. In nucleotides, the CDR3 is TGCGCCAGCAGCCTGACAGGGGATTATAGCAATCAGCCCCAGCATTTT. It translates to CASSLTGDYSNQPQHF.

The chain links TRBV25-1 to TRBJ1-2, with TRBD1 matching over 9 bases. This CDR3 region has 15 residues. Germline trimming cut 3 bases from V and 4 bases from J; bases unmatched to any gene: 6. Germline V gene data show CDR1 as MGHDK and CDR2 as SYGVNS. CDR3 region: CASSEGDRVSYGYTF. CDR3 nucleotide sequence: TGTGCCAGCAGTGAGGGGGACAGGGTTAGCTATGGCTACACCTTC.

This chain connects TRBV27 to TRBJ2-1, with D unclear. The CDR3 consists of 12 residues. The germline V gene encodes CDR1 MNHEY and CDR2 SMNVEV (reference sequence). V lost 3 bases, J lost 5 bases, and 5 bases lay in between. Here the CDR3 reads CASSFVDNEQFF. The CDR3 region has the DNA TGTGCCAGCAGTTTTGTCGACAATGAGCAGTTCTTC.

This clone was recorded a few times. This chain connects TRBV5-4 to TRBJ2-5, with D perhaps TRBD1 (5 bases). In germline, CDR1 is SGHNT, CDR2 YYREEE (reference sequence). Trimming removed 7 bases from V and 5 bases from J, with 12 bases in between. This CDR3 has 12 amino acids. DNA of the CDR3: TGTGCCAGCGGACAAGAGGCGGAGACCCAGTACTTC. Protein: CASGQEAETQYF.

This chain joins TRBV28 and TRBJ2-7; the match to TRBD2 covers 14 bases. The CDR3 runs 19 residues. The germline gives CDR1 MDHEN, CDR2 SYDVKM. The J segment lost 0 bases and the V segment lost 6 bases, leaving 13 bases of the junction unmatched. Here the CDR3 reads CASSALTGLAGDHSYEQYF. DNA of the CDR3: TGTGCCAGCAGCGCCCTAACGGGACTAGCGGGAGACCACTCCTACGAGCAGTACTTC.

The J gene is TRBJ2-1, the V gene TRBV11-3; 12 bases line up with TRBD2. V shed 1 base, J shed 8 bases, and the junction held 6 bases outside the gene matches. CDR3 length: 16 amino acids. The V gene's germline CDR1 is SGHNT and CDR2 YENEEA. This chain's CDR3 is CASSLGRLAGVDEQFF. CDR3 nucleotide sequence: TGTGCCAGCAGCTTAGGCAGACTAGCGGGAGTAGATGAGCAGTTCTTC.

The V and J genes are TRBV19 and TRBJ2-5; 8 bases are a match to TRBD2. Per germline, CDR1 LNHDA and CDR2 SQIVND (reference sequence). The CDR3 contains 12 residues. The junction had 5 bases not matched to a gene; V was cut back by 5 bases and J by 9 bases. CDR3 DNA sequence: TGTGCCAGTAGTTCGGGAGGGGACCCCCAGTACTTC. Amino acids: CASSSGGDPQYF.